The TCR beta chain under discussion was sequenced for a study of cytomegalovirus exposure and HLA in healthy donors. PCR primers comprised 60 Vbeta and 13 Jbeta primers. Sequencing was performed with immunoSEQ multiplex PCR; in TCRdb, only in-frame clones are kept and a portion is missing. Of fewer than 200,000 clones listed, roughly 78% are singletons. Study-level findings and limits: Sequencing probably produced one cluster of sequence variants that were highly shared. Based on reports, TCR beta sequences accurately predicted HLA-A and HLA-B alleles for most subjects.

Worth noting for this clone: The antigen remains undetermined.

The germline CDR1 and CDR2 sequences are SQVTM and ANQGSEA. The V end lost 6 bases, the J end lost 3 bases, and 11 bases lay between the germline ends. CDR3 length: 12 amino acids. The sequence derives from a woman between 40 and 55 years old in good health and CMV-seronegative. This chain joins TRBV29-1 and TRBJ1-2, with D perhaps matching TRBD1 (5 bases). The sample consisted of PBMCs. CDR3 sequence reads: CSVLTEDYGYTF. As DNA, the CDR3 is TGCAGCGTGTTGACAGAAGACTATGGCTACACCTTC.